The entry that follows covers one T cell receptor (beta chain) sequence. The antigen is unknown. V was clipped by 9 bases and J by 3 bases; unmatched bases: 17. CDR3 length equals 17 residues. The germline CDR1 and CDR2 sequences are MNHEY and SVGEGT. These data belong to a study of T cell repertoires in cytomegalovirus infection. Study details: Public TCR beta signatures marked donors with CMV infection and the matching HLA. Findings of the study overall: HLA-C-restricted CMV-specific TCR beta clonotypes prevailed in the ex vivo response. The study identified carriers of CMV plus the relevant HLA from cumulative public TCR beta family frequency.

TCRdb ran MiXCR on the reads and lists one entry per CDR3 protein. The sample lists approximately 390,000 distinct CDR3 sequences; approximately 35% were seen once. The chain has TRBV6-2 or TRBV6-3 and TRBJ2-1, with TRBD1 matching over 7 bases. This TCR derives from a human donor in good health (CMV status not recorded). Some clones in this sample may be carry-over from other donors' samples. Sample: cultured PBMCs, taken from culture after CMV antigen stimulation. CDR3 in DNA: TGTGCCAGTATGGAAGAACAGACAGGGCCATACTACAATGAGCAGTTCTTC. Its translation: CASMEEQTGPYYNEQFF.